The 5 T cell receptor beta chains below come from one sample, sequenced in a study of blood T cell repertoires in COVID-19 (dated by TCRdb to the early 2020s). Library preparation was by the immunoSEQ multiplex PCR assay. Imported from immuneACCESS, the table was reduced by TCRdb to in-frame sequences with V and J called. These copies leave out some clones; in studies compared against another copy, an unresolved V gene accounts for under half, and the cause of the remainder is not known. This sample comprises some 120,000 clones, about nine tenths of them detected only once. Of the sample, about 4.6% falls within the top ten clones. The material sequenced was peripheral blood. The receptors shown here come from a man in his 60s with COVID-19, enrolled during active disease.

J is TRBJ2-7 and V is TRBV5-6; 9 bases line up with TRBD1. In germline, CDR1 is SGHDT, CDR2 YYEEEE. The ends lost 2 bases at V and 3 bases at J; junction bases unmatched: 9. CDR3 length: 16 residues. CDR3 region: CASSLTGTGSGYEQYF. The CDR3 nucleotides are TGTGCCAGCAGCTTAACCGGGACAGGGAGTGGCTACGAGCAGTACTTC. Full variable domain (rest looked up from reference TRBV5-6 and TRBJ2-7): DAGVTQSPTHLIKTRGQQVTLRCSPKSGHDTVSWYQQALGQGPQFIFQYYEEEERQRGNFPDRFSGHQFPNYSSELNVNALLLGDSALYLCASSLTGTGSGYEQYFGPGTRLTVT.

The V call is TRBV28, the J call TRBJ1-1, with 7 bases lining up with TRBD1. The junction had 5 bases not matched to a gene; V was cut back by 4 bases and J by 6 bases. The CDR3 is 13 residues long. The germline CDR1 and CDR2 sequences are MDHEN and SYDVKM. CDR3 region: CASSSPDRAEAFF. The CDR3 bases are TGTGCCAGCAGTTCCCCAGACAGGGCTGAAGCTTTCTTT.

The V and J genes are TRBV7-9 and TRBJ1-1, with 9 bases aligning to TRBD1. Per germline, CDR1 SEHNR and CDR2 FQNEAQ (reference sequence). This CDR3 comprises 15 residues. The J segment lost 5 bases and the V segment lost 3 bases, leaving 7 bases of the junction unmatched. The DNA for the CDR3 is TGTGCCAGCAGCTTTTCACAGGGGGCGCGTACTGAAGCTTTCTTT. It codes for CASSFSQGARTEAFF.

The V and J genes are TRBV28 and TRBJ2-4; 13 bases agree with TRBD2. V was clipped by 6 bases and J by 4 bases; unmatched bases: 6. Germline assignment: CDR1 MDHEN and CDR2 SYDVKM. CDR3 size: 16 residues. The DNA of the CDR3 is TGTGCCAGCAGAAACGGACTAGCGGGAGTGAAAAACATTCAGTACTTC. It codes for CASRNGLAGVKNIQYF.

This chain joins TRBV7-8 and TRBJ2-1, with D possibly TRBD2 on 6 matching bases. This CDR3 is built from 14 residues. Germline V gives CDR1 SGHVS, CDR2 FQNEAQ. Between the trimmed V and J ends, which lost 3 bases and 6 bases, there was a span of 12 bases. The CDR3 DNA follows: TGTGCCAGCAGCTTTGCGGGATGGGGCAATGAGCAGTTCTTC. This sequence encodes CASSFAGWGNEQFF.